The table lists the clone carrying this T cell receptor beta chain with many counts. Its antigen is unknown. Building of the TCR beta libraries involved iRepertoire HTBI primers and Arm-PCR of CDR3 regions. TCRdb analysed the multiplex PCR reads with MiXCR anew, one entry per CDR3 protein. The sample has roughly 400,000 distinct CDR3 sequences, around a fifth seen once. These data come from a study of regulatory T cells in long-lasting Graves disease. Regarding time point: persistent/refractory GD, antithyroid drugs over 5 years with positive TRAb. PBMC-extracted RNA yielded the TCR library. Germline values: CDR1 SEHNR, CDR2 FQNEAQ (reference sequence). The CDR3 runs to 16 residues. V was pared by 1 base and J by 5 bases, with 8 bases of the junction left unmatched. Study-wide results and limits: Persistent cases of Graves' showed reduced TCR diversity relative to newly diagnosed patients. Persistent disease samples used TRBV28, TRBJ1-2 and TRBJ2-5 preferentially. Persistent patients shared more public clonotypes (approximately 2,500) than new patients (approximately 1,000).

The clonotype originates from a female donor with Graves disease. The chain employs TRBV7-9 and TRBJ2-5; TRBD2 agrees at 9 bases. The sequencing here drew on peripheral blood mononuclear cells (PBMCs), taken when the disease was refractory, from a patient treated with antithyroid drugs. CDR3 sequence reads: CASSLEEREVRETQYF. DNA of the CDR3: TGTGCCAGCAGCTTAGAGGAGCGGGAGGTCCGGGAGACCCAGTACTTC.